A single T cell receptor beta chain is shown here with its context. The antigen remains unidentified. These data come from a study of T cells in narcolepsy. Study-wide findings and caveats: Reportedly, autoreactive clonotypes were serially detected in patients' blood but not controls'.

Assay: immunoSEQ multiplex PCR; the TCRdb copy retains only in-frame clones and omits some. The data show tens of thousands of clones, about 86% seen once. Sequencing was done on a sample of CD45RA- memory CD4+ T cells from PBMCs. This receptor was taken from a human donor with narcolepsy.

CDR3: CASSQDLSQNNYGYTF. The DNA of the CDR3 is TGTGCCAGCAGCCAAGATTTGTCGCAGAATAACTATGGCTACACCTTC. This sequence joins TRBV14 and TRBJ1-2; D is undetermined. Germline CDR1 reads SGHDN; CDR2 reads FVKESK. Trimming took off 0 bases at V and 1 base at J, with 12 bases between the two ends. The CDR3 is 16 residues long.